Below are 30 T cell receptor beta chains sequenced from a single sample in a study of cytotoxic CD8 clonotypes in ibrutinib-treated CLL. Data came from immunoSEQ multiplex PCR; TCRdb stores just in-frame clones and leaves some out. The table shows roughly 42,000 clones, with approximately 71% occurring only once. Sequencing used PBMCs, obtained at disease progression, from a patient treated with ibrutinib. Source of these receptors: a human donor with chronic lymphocytic leukemia.

Turning to this clone: The sample contains more than one DNA sequence encoding this CDR3. The gene calls are TRBV4-3 and TRBJ2-1, with D perhaps matching TRBD2 (6 bases). The V end was cut by 0 bases, the J end by 0 bases, with 9 bases between. Germline loops: CDR1 LGHNA, CDR2 YSLEER. CDR3 size: 16 residues. In nucleotides, the CDR3 is TGCGCCAGCAGCCAAGAGAGCGGGTTCTCCTACAATGAGCAGTTCTTC. This translates into CASSQESGFSYNEQFF.

The chain carries TRBV15 and TRBJ2-5; D remains ambiguous. The CDR3 totals 14 residues. From germline, CDR1 is LNHNV and CDR2 YYDKDF (reference sequence). V was trimmed by 4 bases and J by 5 bases, leaving 14 bases between them. The chain's CDR3 is CATSTLVAAETQYF. The CDR3 nucleotides read TGTGCCACCAGCACGCTAGTTGCCGCGGAGACCCAGTACTTC.

The J gene is TRBJ2-1, the V gene TRBV29-1; weak D call: TRBD2 (5 bases). V shed 7 bases and J shed 0 bases, with 13 bases lying between them. Germline V gene lookup returns CDR1 SQVTM and CDR2 ANQGSEA. This CDR3 has 14 amino acids. CDR3 sequence reads: CSGRTFTSYNEQFF. As DNA, the CDR3 is TGCAGCGGCCGGACTTTTACCTCCTACAATGAGCAGTTCTTC.

The V call is TRBV9, the J call TRBJ2-5; perhaps TRBD1 as D (6 bases). CDR3 length: 15 residues. In germline, CDR1 is SGDLS, CDR2 YYNGEE. V was clipped by 9 bases and J by 1 base, with 19 bases between them. The CDR3 reads CANRINRDIQETQYF. CDR3 DNA: TGTGCCAACCGAATAAACAGGGATATCCAAGAGACCCAGTACTTC.

As for this clone: At one of its ends the junction is not consistent with the germline gene, which may arise from a read error. The rearrangement links TRBV7-7 to TRBJ1-1; D call uncertain. Germline CDR1 and CDR2: SSHAT and FNYEAQ (reference sequence). The CDR3 is 13 residues long. CDR3 DNA: TGTGCTAGCAGCTTCCGGCCGAACACTGAAGCTTTCTTT. Protein sequence: CASSFRPNTEAFF.

For the CDR3, the DNA is TGCAGCGGCGACGGGGACACCGGGGAGCTGTTTTTT. Its translation: CSGDGDTGELFF. J is TRBJ2-2 and V is TRBV29-1, with a tentative D call TRBD2 (5 bases). The CDR3 totals 12 residues. Trimming left V 7 bases short and J 3 bases short, with 9 bases between. CDR1 is SQVTM, CDR2 ANQGSEA, per germline.

J is TRBJ2-7 and V is TRBV10-3; a weak D match, TRBD2 (6 bases). In germline, CDR1 is ENHRY, CDR2 SYGVKD. This CDR3 has 13 amino acids. Trimming left V 7 bases short and J 3 bases short, with 13 bases between. CDR3 bases: TGTGCCATCAAGGAGGGACCAAGCTACGAGCAGTACTTC. It specifies CAIKEGPSYEQYF.

The V call is TRBV5-4, the J call TRBJ2-5; TRBD1 matches at 7 bases. The V segment lost 2 bases and the J segment 2 bases; nucleotides outside the gene matches: 6. CDR3 size: 15 residues. Germline loops: CDR1 SGHNT, CDR2 YYREEE (reference sequence). The CDR3 protein is CASSFGLTGQETQYF. The CDR3 DNA reads as TGTGCCAGCAGCTTTGGATTGACAGGGCAAGAGACCCAGTACTTC.

The chain uses TRBV15 and TRBJ2-1, with 8 bases lining up with TRBD1. There are 16 residues in the CDR3. The germline V gene has CDR1 LNHNV and CDR2 YYDKDF (reference sequence). J was trimmed by 5 bases and V by 1 base; bases with no gene match: 7. The CDR3 sequence: CATSRAGHRGDNEQFF. As DNA, the CDR3 is TGTGCCACCAGCAGAGCGGGGCACAGGGGGGACAATGAGCAGTTCTTC.

The rearrangement links TRBV19 to TRBJ2-2, with D tentatively TRBD2 (5 bases). V was shortened by 5 bases and J by 5 bases, with 12 bases between the two germline ends. There are 14 residues in the CDR3. Germline V lookup: CDR1 LNHDA, CDR2 SQIVND (reference sequence). The CDR3 DNA sequence: TGTGCCAGTAGTGTCGAGCTAGCAACCGGGGAGCTGTTTTTT. Translated: CASSVELATGELFF.

The DNA of the CDR3 is TGCGCCAGCAGCTTCGAAGGGGGCAGGGGAGAAGCTTTCTTT. It codes for CASSFEGGRGEAFF. V usage is TRBV5-1 and J usage is TRBJ1-1; TRBD1 agrees at 7 bases. The CDR3 runs 14 residues. V shed 2 bases, J shed 8 bases, and the junction held 9 bases outside the gene matches. The germline V gene encodes CDR1 SGHRS and CDR2 YFSETQ.

This clone was detected only a few times. V gene TRBV30 combines with J gene TRBJ2-3, with D unresolved. Germline CDR1 reads GTSNPN; CDR2 reads SVGIG (reference sequence). The CDR3 consists of 15 residues. The ends were cut back, 4 bases at V and 0 bases at J, with 14 bases in the middle. As DNA, the CDR3 is TGTGCCTGGATCAAAACAGATCCTAGCACAGATACGCAGTATTTT. Translation: CAWIKTDPSTDTQYF. The whole variable domain, remainder taken from reference TRBV30 and TRBJ2-3, is SQTIHQWPATLVQPVGSPLSLECTVEGTSNPNLYWYRQAAGRGLQLLFYSVGIGQISSEVPQNLSASRPQDRQFILSSKKLLLSDSGFYLCAWIKTDPSTDTQYFGPGTRLTVL.

V gene TRBV7-2 combines with J gene TRBJ2-4; D might be TRBD2 (6 bases). V dropped 5 bases and J dropped 7 bases, with 21 bases sitting between them. There are 16 residues in the CDR3. The germline gives CDR1 SGHTA, CDR2 FQGNSA. In DNA, the CDR3 is TGTGCCAGCAGCCCACTAACGGGAGTCGGTGGGAACATTCAGTACTTC. As protein: CASSPLTGVGGNIQYF.

This chain links TRBV5-1 with TRBJ2-1; 7 bases agree with TRBD2. V trimming: 3 bases; J trimming: 5 bases; junction bases outside the gene matches: 8. The CDR3 sequence is 15 residues long. Germline CDR1 and CDR2: SGHRS and YFSETQ. The CDR3 coding sequence is TGCGCCAGCAGCTGGCCCCCACTAGCGAACAATGAGCAGTTCTTC. Amino acids: CASSWPPLANNEQFF.

This clone is medium-sized (0.01 to 0.1%) by share. The chain recombines TRBV4-2 with TRBJ2-7, with D perhaps given as TRBD1 or TRBD2 (5 bases each). The CDR3 covers 16 residues. The V gene's germline CDR1 is LGHNA and CDR2 YNFKEQ. Trimming took 1 base from V and 3 from J, leaving 16 bases between them. The CDR3 reads CASSQGGMGLIYEQYF. The DNA of the CDR3 is TGTGCCAGCAGCCAAGGGGGGATGGGGCTTATCTACGAGCAGTACTTC.

The chain recombines TRBV5-4 with TRBJ2-7; 10 bases are shared with TRBD1. V was clipped by 0 bases and J by 4 bases; unmatched bases: 4. The CDR3 is 15 amino acids. Looked up from germline, CDR1 is SGHNT and CDR2 is YYREEE (reference sequence). Here the CDR3 DNA reads TGTGCCAGCAGCTTGGGGGGACAGGGGAAATACGAGCAGTACTTC. Its translation: CASSLGGQGKYEQYF.

The V call is TRBV29-1, the J call TRBJ2-1; D is possibly TRBD2 (6 bases). Germline loops: CDR1 SQVTM, CDR2 ANQGSEA. V was shortened by 5 bases and J by 6 bases, with 20 bases between the two germline ends. This CDR3 has 15 residues. The CDR3 spells CSVRDSRGRSNEQFF. The DNA for the CDR3 is TGCAGCGTTCGGGACTCCCGAGGTCGGTCCAATGAGCAGTTCTTC.

By sample fraction, this clone is medium-sized. This sequence joins TRBV11-1 and TRBJ2-1, with D possibly matching TRBD2 (5 bases). The germline V and J ends were trimmed by 5 bases and 0 bases, with 17 bases remaining between them. CDR3 length: 17 residues. Per the germline V gene, CDR1 is SGHAT and CDR2 is FQDESV (reference sequence). Here the CDR3 DNA reads TGTGCCAGCAGCGGCCGATTAGCGCCCAGCTCCTACAATGAGCAGTTCTTC. It is translated as CASSGRLAPSSYNEQFF.

The chain employs TRBV7-2 and TRBJ2-5; D is perhaps TRBD2 (6 bases). Trimming left V 1 base short and J 2 bases short, with 8 bases between. Germline CDR1 SGHTA, CDR2 FQGNSA. The CDR3 totals 14 residues. The CDR3 spells CASSLVGGQETQYF. CDR3 DNA: TGTGCCAGCAGCTTAGTTGGGGGGCAAGAGACCCAGTACTTC.

V usage is TRBV10-1 and J usage is TRBJ2-7; 10 bases agree with TRBD2. The V gene end was trimmed by 3 bases and the J gene end by 3 bases; junction bases not matched to a gene: 8. The V gene's germline CDR1 is WNHNN and CDR2 SYGVQD (reference sequence). CDR3 length: 16 amino acids. CDR3 protein: CASSEQTSGILYEQYF. CDR3 coding DNA: TGCGCCAGCAGTGAACAAACTAGCGGGATTCTCTACGAGCAGTACTTC.

This clone appeared a single time. The chain has TRBV28 and TRBJ2-3; D might be TRBD2 (5 bases). CDR3 length equals 14 residues. Germline values: CDR1 MDHEN, CDR2 SYDVKM. Trimming took off 6 bases at V and 6 bases at J, with 16 bases between the two ends. CDR3 residues: CASSLHGEQDTQYF. In nucleotides, the CDR3 is TGTGCCAGCAGCCTCCACGGGGAGCAGGATACGCAGTATTTT.

The J gene is TRBJ1-2, the V gene TRBV5-1, with 9 bases fitting TRBD1. Germline-derived CDR1 and CDR2 are SGHRS and YFSETQ. This CDR3 comprises 14 residues. J was trimmed by 7 bases and V by 2 bases; bases with no gene match: 6. DNA for the CDR3: TGCGCCAGCAGCTTATCTGGGACAGGGTCTGGCTACACCTTC. This encodes CASSLSGTGSGYTF.

The J gene is TRBJ2-7, the V gene TRBV5-6, with TRBD2 matching 12 bases. J was trimmed by 2 bases and V by 3 bases; bases with no gene match: 3. Germline loops: CDR1 SGHDT, CDR2 YYEEEE. The CDR3 sequence is 15 residues long. The CDR3 sequence: CASSWWTSGTYEQYF. CDR3 nucleotides: TGTGCCAGCAGCTGGTGGACTAGCGGGACCTACGAGCAGTACTTC.

This clone has a handful of counts. The chain uses TRBV2 and TRBJ2-3; maybe TRBD1 (6 bases). CDR1 is SNHLY and CDR2 is FYNNEI in the germline V gene. This CDR3 region has 14 residues. V lost 4 bases and J lost 4, with 12 bases in between. The CDR3 sequence is CASSGPGAPDTQYF. CDR3 bases: TGTGCCAGCAGTGGGCCAGGGGCACCAGATACGCAGTATTTT.

The chain recombines TRBV4-3 with TRBJ1-5, with a tentative D call TRBD1 (6 bases). Germline CDR1 and CDR2: LGHNA and YSLEER. Trimming shortened V by 2 bases and J by 5 bases, and 13 bases separated the two germline ends. This CDR3 has 15 amino acids. The DNA for the CDR3 is TGCGCCAGCAGCCAACTACAGGGAAACGATCAGCCCCAGCATTTT. It encodes CASSQLQGNDQPQHF.

The chain recombines TRBV2 with TRBJ2-3, with 7 bases aligning to TRBD1. The CDR3 totals 14 residues. Germline CDR1 reads SNHLY; CDR2 reads FYNNEI. V was clipped by 3 bases and J by 5 bases; unmatched bases: 5. The CDR3: CASSDTGVRDTQYF. The CDR3 DNA reads TGTGCCAGCAGTGATACAGGGGTCAGAGATACGCAGTATTTT.

Here the CDR3 reads CASSAGQGAGETQYF. The CDR3 nucleotides are TGTGCCAGCAGCGCAGGACAGGGGGCTGGAGAGACCCAGTACTTC. The V gene is TRBV7-9, the J gene TRBJ2-5, with 11 nucleotides matching TRBD1. This CDR3 contains 15 residues. J gave up 4 bases and V 5 bases, and 6 bases lay outside the gene matches. Germline V CDR1 and CDR2: SEHNR, FQNEAQ (reference sequence). The full variable domain, its missing parts supplied by reference TRBV7-9 and TRBJ2-5, is DTGVSQNPRHKITKRGQNVTFRCDPISEHNRLYWYRQTLGQGPEFLTYFQNEAQLEKSRLLSDRFSAERPKGSFSTLEIQRTEQGDSAMYLCASSAGQGAGETQYFGPGTRLLVL.

This chain links TRBV6-6 with TRBJ2-7; perhaps TRBD2 as D (6 bases). The CDR3 totals 15 residues. Trimming shortened V by 7 bases and J by 1 base, and 17 bases separated the two germline ends. CDR1 MNHNY and CDR2 SVGAGI come from the germline V gene (reference sequence). The CDR3 region is CASKTGRDSSYEQYF. The CDR3 DNA reads as TGTGCCAGCAAGACGGGGCGGGACTCATCCTACGAGCAGTACTTC.

The V and J genes are TRBV28 and TRBJ1-4, with D perhaps TRBD1 (5 bases). V shed 6 bases and J shed 0 bases, with 8 bases lying between them. Germline values: CDR1 MDHEN, CDR2 SYDVKM. The CDR3 consists of 14 residues. The DNA of the CDR3 is TGTGCCAGCAGGCAGGGTGCAACTAATGAAAAACTGTTTTTT. Protein sequence: CASRQGATNEKLFF.

The chain uses TRBV30 and TRBJ2-1; TRBD2 matches 8 bases. This CDR3 contains 15 residues. The germline CDR1 and CDR2 sequences are GTSNPN and SVGIG (reference sequence). Trimming cost V 8 bases and J 4 bases; bases outside gene matches: 13. The CDR3 DNA follows: TGTGCCCGGTCTCGAGGTAGCGGGAATTACAATGAGCAGTTCTTC. Translated, it gives CARSRGSGNYNEQFF.